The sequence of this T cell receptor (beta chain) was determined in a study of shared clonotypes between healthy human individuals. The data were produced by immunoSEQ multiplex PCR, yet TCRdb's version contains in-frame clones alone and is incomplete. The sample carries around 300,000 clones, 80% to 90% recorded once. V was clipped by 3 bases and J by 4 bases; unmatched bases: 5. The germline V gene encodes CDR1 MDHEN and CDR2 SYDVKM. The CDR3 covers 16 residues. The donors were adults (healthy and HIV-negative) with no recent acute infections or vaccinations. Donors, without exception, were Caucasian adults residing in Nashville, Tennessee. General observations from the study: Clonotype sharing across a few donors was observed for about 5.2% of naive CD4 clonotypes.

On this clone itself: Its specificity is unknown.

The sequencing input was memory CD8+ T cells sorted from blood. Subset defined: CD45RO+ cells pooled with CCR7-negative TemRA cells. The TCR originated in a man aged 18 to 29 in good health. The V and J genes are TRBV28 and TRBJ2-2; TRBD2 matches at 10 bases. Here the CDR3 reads CASSFPSGGSTGELFF. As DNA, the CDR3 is TGTGCCAGCAGTTTCCCTAGCGGGGGAAGCACCGGGGAGCTGTTTTTT.